This passage covers 11 T cell receptor beta chains from one sample sequenced in a study of T cell changes during pregnancy in multiple sclerosis. Profiling relied on immunoSEQ multiplex PCR, and the TCRdb table lists in-frame clones only, not all of them. Among about 55,000 clones listed, about 92% were seen once. Here the sequenced sample was CD8+ T cells from peripheral blood mononuclear cells, taken in the second trimester of pregnancy. The receptors stem from a female donor with multiple sclerosis, enrolled in a pregnancy study.

In its sample, this clone was seen once. The CDR3 loop is CASSLAGDIYEQYF. In DNA form, the CDR3 reads TGTGCCAGCAGTCTGGCAGGCGACATCTACGAGCAGTACTTC. This chain connects TRBV7-2 to TRBJ2-7; no firm D call. This CDR3 has 14 amino acids. From germline, CDR1 is SGHTA and CDR2 FQGNSA. With 6 bases removed from V and 3 bases from J, the gap between germline ends came to 15 bases.

The V call is TRBV28, the J call TRBJ2-7; possibly TRBD2 for D (5 bases). The V and J ends lost 6 bases and 6 bases respectively, with 21 bases between them. The CDR3 is 15 residues long. CDR1 is MDHEN and CDR2 is SYDVKM in the germline V gene. The DNA of the CDR3 is TGTGCCAGCAGCCTTACCCCCCTATGGGAGATCGAGCAGTACTTC. It encodes CASSLTPLWEIEQYF.

The V call is TRBV19, the J call TRBJ1-2; 7 nucleotides agree with TRBD1. This CDR3 has 14 amino acids. J lost 3 bases, V lost 6 bases, and 7 bases had no gene match. Germline V gives CDR1 LNHDA, CDR2 SQIVND (reference sequence). The CDR3 loop reads CASSHRGQDYGYTF. The CDR3 DNA is TGTGCCAGTAGCCACAGGGGCCAGGACTATGGCTACACCTTC.

V gene TRBV7-6 combines with J gene TRBJ2-2; perhaps TRBD1 as D (5 bases). The germline gives CDR1 SGHVS, CDR2 FNYEAQ. V was clipped by 0 bases and J by 4 bases, with 9 bases between them. This CDR3 contains 15 residues. The CDR3 sequence is CASSLAQGATGELFF. The CDR3 DNA reads as TGTGCCAGCAGCTTAGCGCAGGGCGCCACCGGGGAGCTGTTTTTT.

The chain links TRBV27 to TRBJ2-7; TRBD1 agrees at 9 bases. CDR1 is MNHEY and CDR2 is SMNVEV in the germline V gene (reference sequence). This CDR3 has 13 amino acids. V was pared by 7 bases and J by 4 bases, with 5 bases of the junction left unmatched. Here the CDR3 DNA reads TGTGCCAGCAAATCCGGGACAGGGTACGAGCAGTACTTC. Translated: CASKSGTGYEQYF.

The V and J genes are TRBV7-8 and TRBJ1-5, with 8 nucleotides matching TRBD1. V lost 3 bases to trimming and J lost 5 bases; unmatched junction nucleotides: 12. Germline V gene data show CDR1 as SGHVS and CDR2 as FQNEAQ. The CDR3 is made up of 17 amino acids. The CDR3 sequence: CASSFPATGERDQPQHF. CDR3 sequence (DNA): TGTGCCAGCAGCTTTCCAGCGACAGGGGAAAGAGATCAGCCCCAGCATTTT.

V usage is TRBV7-2 and J usage is TRBJ1-1; possible D gene TRBD1, 6 bases. V was pared by 3 bases and J by 8 bases, with 10 bases between. This CDR3 spans 12 amino acids. Germline CDR1 reads SGHTA; CDR2 reads FQGNSA. DNA of the CDR3: TGTGCCAGCAGCTTCAGGGGCCGAGAAGCTTTCTTT. Protein sequence: CASSFRGREAFF.

This sequence joins TRBV30 and TRBJ2-7, with 10 positions matching TRBD1. The CDR3 runs 14 residues. The trim removed 7 bases at V and 3 bases at J, leaving 9 bases unmatched. Per the germline V gene, CDR1 is GTSNPN and CDR2 is SVGIG (reference sequence). As DNA, the CDR3 is TGTGCCTCCGATCCCGGGACAGGGGTCTACGAGCAGTACTTC. Protein: CASDPGTGVYEQYF.

J is TRBJ2-3 and V is TRBV27, with D unclear. Trimming removed 5 bases at V and 2 bases at J, with 5 bases between. Germline V gene sequence: CDR1 MNHEY, CDR2 SMNVEV (reference sequence). The CDR3 sequence is 12 residues long. CDR3 in amino acids: CASSINTDTQYF. In DNA form, the CDR3 reads TGTGCCAGCAGTATAAACACAGATACGCAGTATTTT.

The chain recombines TRBV6-5 with TRBJ2-4; 7 bases agree with TRBD2. The CDR3 runs to 13 residues. The ends lost 8 bases at V and 2 bases at J; junction bases unmatched: 3. CDR1 and CDR2 from the germline V gene are MNHEY and SVGAGI. CDR3 in amino acids: CASGEGTKNIQYF. The CDR3 DNA reads as TGTGCCAGCGGGGAGGGAACCAAAAACATTCAGTACTTC.

This clone came up many times. The chain has TRBV5-1 and TRBJ1-4; D uncertain. This CDR3 has 17 amino acids. The germline V gene has CDR1 SGHRS and CDR2 YFSETQ. V was trimmed by 2 bases and J by 0 bases, leaving 14 bases between them. For the CDR3, the DNA is TGCGCCAGCAGCTTTCATGAGGGAAGCACAACTAATGAAAAACTGTTTTTT. Protein: CASSFHEGSTTNEKLFF.